This T cell receptor (beta chain) appears in the sequencing data of a study of T cells in Graves' hyperthyroidism and ophthalmopathy. Study-level findings and limits: Blood also carried most thyroid clonotypes expanded above 0.001.

This clonotype was seen many times. Antigen specificity is unknown. V dropped 4 bases and J dropped 5 bases, with 13 bases sitting between them. The germline gives CDR1 KGHDR, CDR2 SFDVKD. The length of the CDR3 is 14 residues. TCR beta CDR3 regions were amplified from RNA transcripts. The TCR CDR3 was amplified in a first-round RT-PCR using the HTBI primer set. TCRdb re-called the multiplex PCR reads with MiXCR, one entry per CDR3 protein. The table has more than 550,000 distinct CDR3 sequences, approximately 15% seen once. No ophthalmopathy progression within 18 months constituted stable Graves' hyperthyroidism. Investigators excluded patients with uncontrolled infection, other autoimmune disease, pregnancy or lactation.

The V call is TRBV24-1, the J call TRBJ2-5; D possibly corresponds to TRBD2 (5 bases). Source material: blood. The origin of this receptor is a man in his forties or fifties with Graves' hyperthyroidism. As DNA, the CDR3 is TGTGCCACCAGTGACCCCAGGACTCTGGAGACCCAGTACTTC. This encodes CATSDPRTLETQYF.